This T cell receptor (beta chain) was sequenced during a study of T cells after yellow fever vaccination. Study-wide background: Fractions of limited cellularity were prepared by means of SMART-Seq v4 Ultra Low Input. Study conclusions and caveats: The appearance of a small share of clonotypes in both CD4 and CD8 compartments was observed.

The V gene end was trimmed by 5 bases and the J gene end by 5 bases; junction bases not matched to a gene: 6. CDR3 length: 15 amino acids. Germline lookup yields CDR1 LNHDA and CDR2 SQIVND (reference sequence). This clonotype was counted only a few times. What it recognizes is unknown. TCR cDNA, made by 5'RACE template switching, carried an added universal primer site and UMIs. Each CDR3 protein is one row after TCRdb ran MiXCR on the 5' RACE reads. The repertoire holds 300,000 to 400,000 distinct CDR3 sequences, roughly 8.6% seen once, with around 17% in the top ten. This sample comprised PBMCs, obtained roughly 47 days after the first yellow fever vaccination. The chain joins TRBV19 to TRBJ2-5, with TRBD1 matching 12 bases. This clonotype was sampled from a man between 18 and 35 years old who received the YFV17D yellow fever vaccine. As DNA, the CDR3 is TGTGCCAGTAGTGGGACAGGGGGCTTAGTTGAGACCCAGTACTTC. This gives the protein CASSGTGGLVETQYF. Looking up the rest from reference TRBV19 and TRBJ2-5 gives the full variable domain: DGGITQSPKYLFRKEGQNVTLSCEQNLNHDAMYWYRQDPGQGLRLIYYSQIVNDFQKGDIAEGYSVSREKKESFPLTVTSAQKNPTAFYLCASSGTGGLVETQYFGPGTRLLVL.